This TCR beta chain emerged from a study of shared clonotypes between healthy human individuals. Division of CD4+ cells produced a CD45RA+ naive subset and a CD45RA-negative memory subset. Germline values: CDR1 SQVTM, CDR2 ANQGSEA. Trimming cost V 4 bases and J 5 bases, with 9 bases left between them. This CDR3 has 11 amino acids. This clone has ten or more counts. The sample holds other DNA sequences that translate to the same CDR3. Libraries were prepared by immunoSEQ multiplex PCR; TCRdb keeps only in-frame clonotypes and omits some of them. The sample holds about a million clones, roughly 77% seen once.

Source material: memory CD4+ T cells from PBMCs. Subset of the sample: CD45RA-negative fraction. The source is a man aged 18 to 35 in good health. Some clones in this sample may be carry-over from other donors' samples. V is TRBV29-1 and J is TRBJ2-7; maybe TRBD2 (5 bases). CDR3 protein: CSVASGDEQYF. The CDR3 DNA reads as TGCAGCGTTGCGTCCGGGGACGAGCAGTACTTC.